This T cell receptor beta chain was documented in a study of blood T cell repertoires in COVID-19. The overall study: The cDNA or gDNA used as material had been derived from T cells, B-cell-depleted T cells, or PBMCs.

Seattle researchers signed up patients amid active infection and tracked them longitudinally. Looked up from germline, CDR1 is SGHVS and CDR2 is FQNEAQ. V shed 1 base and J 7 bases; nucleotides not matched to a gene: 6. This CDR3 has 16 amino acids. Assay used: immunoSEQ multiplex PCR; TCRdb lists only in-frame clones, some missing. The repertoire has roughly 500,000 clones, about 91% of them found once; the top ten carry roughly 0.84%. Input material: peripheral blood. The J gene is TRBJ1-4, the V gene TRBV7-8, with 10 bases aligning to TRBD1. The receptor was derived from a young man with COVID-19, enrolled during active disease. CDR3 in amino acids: CASSLGGGTGVEKLFF. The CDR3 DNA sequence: TGTGCCAGCAGCTTAGGGGGCGGGACAGGGGTTGAAAAACTGTTTTTT.